The clone carrying this TCR beta chain appeared many times. Its antigen is undetermined. At one boundary the junction diverges from the germline segment, which might be a read error. This sample stems from a study of T cells in Graves' hyperthyroidism and ophthalmopathy. Study results and limitations: Among thyroid clonotypes expanded above 0.001, most also appeared in blood. With a median lead of 6.5 months before onset, the model predicted ophthalmopathy.

RNA transcripts provided the source from which TCR beta CDR3 regions were amplified. Initially, a first-round RT-PCR of the TCR CDR3 employed the HTBI primer set. Using its own MiXCR run on the multiplex PCR reads, TCRdb lists one record per CDR3 protein. The sample holds 700,000 to 950,000 distinct CDR3 sequences, approximately 40% seen once. The definition of stable Graves' hyperthyroidism was no ophthalmopathy progression within 18 months. Uncontrolled infection, other autoimmune disease, pregnancy or lactation led to exclusion. CDR3 length: 15 amino acids. Per the germline V gene, CDR1 is SSHAT and CDR2 is FNYEAQ (reference sequence).

This sequence was found in a woman between 35 and 50 years old with Graves' hyperthyroidism. Sequences were obtained from blood. The chain joins TRBV7-7 to TRBJ2-5; perhaps TRBD2 as D (5 bases). The CDR3 protein is CASSLDPSFRETQYF. In DNA form, the CDR3 reads TGTGCTAGCAGCTTAGACCCTAGCTTTCGAGAGACCCAGTACTTC.